This T cell receptor (beta chain) comes out of a study of blood T cell repertoires in COVID-19. Across the study: Samples taken during acute and convalescent COVID-19 were collected in the United States, Italy and Spain.

As handled by the study authors: Researchers report that nucleated cell counts were estimated from reference gene primer amplification. Sequenced by immunoSEQ multiplex PCR; TCRdb stores in-frame clones only, minus some. That table furnishes V, J and clone size, whereas the DNA furnished D and trimming. Among 95,000 to 100,000 clones listed, around 80% were seen once. The CDR3 has 18 amino acids. V shed 2 bases and J shed 0 bases, with 17 bases lying between them. Germline V lookup: CDR1 PRHDT, CDR2 FYEKMQ (reference sequence). The chain employs TRBV13 and TRBJ1-3; D is possibly TRBD1 (5 bases). Specimen: peripheral blood. This receptor was obtained from a human donor in a cohort sampled during active COVID-19. The CDR3 coding sequence is TGTGCCAGCAGCTTATCCTTGGAGGGGTCCCGCTCTGGAAACACCATATATTTT. It encodes CASSLSLEGSRSGNTIYF.